The subject of this entry is one TCR beta chain. The data were obtained in a study of T cell changes during pregnancy in multiple sclerosis. Repertoires were generated with immunoSEQ multiplex PCR, while TCRdb's copy carries only in-frame clones and drops some. This sample has tens of thousands of clones, with roughly nine tenths found just once. The sequences come from peripheral blood, collected before pregnancy. This receptor was taken from a female donor with multiple sclerosis, enrolled in a pregnancy study.

The DNA for the CDR3 is TGTGCCAGCGAGGAGGGAGCCATGAACACTGAAGCTTTCTTT. Its translation is CASEEGAMNTEAFF. The chain joins TRBV28 to TRBJ1-1; no clear D gene. Per the germline V gene, CDR1 is MDHEN and CDR2 is SYDVKM. This CDR3 is built from 14 residues. V shed 8 bases and J shed 0 bases, with 13 bases lying between them.